This is a list of T cell receptor beta chains from one sample in a study of blood T cell repertoires in COVID-19. Sequenced by immunoSEQ multiplex PCR; TCRdb stores in-frame clones only, minus some. This repertoire shows a few hundred thousand clones, 90% found once; its top ten account for approximately 2.3%. The sequencing sample was made of peripheral blood. The receptors derive from a woman aged 60 to 75 with COVID-19, enrolled during active disease. Both conserved end residues are part of each CDR3. A D gene is named only where the DNA matches it firmly. For some rows the clone size is stated as once, few or many, or as a class when expanded; others skip it.

>TRBV2|.|.|TRBJ1-5
CASVNGLFSNQPQHF
TGTGCCAGCGTCAACGGTCTCTTTAGCAATCAGCCCCAGCATTTT
>TRBV27|.|.|TRBJ2-7
CASSLSGAGTYEQYF
TGTGCCAGCAGTTTATCGGGAGCTGGGACCTACGAGCAGTACTTC
>TRBV19|.|.|TRBJ2-4
CASSSGRFIQYF
TGTGCCAGTAGCTCGGGTCGTTTCATTCAGTACTTC
>TRBV15|.|.|TRBJ1-4
CATSRAGTGSNEKLFF
TGTGCCACCAGCAGAGCGGGAACAGGGTCTAATGAAAAACTGTTTTTT
>TRBV3-1/TRBV3-2|.|.|TRBJ1-3
CASSRNGGQGNTIYF
TGTGCCAGCAGCCGAAACGGGGGGCAGGGAAACACCATATATTTT
>TRBV5-5|.|.|TRBJ2-1
CASSLVDNEQFF
TGTGCCAGCAGCTTGGTCGACAATGAGCAGTTCTTC
>TRBV2|.|.|TRBJ1-2
CASSEQGIYGYTF
TGTGCCAGCAGTGAACAGGGGATTTATGGCTACACCTTC
>TRBV7-8|.|once|TRBJ2-1
CASSLGRVYEQFF
TGTGCCAGCAGCTTAGGACGGGTGTATGAGCAGTTCTTC
>TRBV9|TRBD2|.|TRBJ2-3
CASSVSGSTDTQYF
TGTGCCAGCAGCGTTAGCGGGAGCACAGATACGCAGTATTTT
>TRBV5-1|.|.|TRBJ1-2
CASRNLGQNYGYTF
TGCGCCAGCAGAAACCTCGGACAGAACTATGGCTACACCTTC
>TRBV9|.|.|TRBJ1-5
CASSVGQANQPQHF
TGTGCCAGCAGCGTAGGGCAGGCCAATCAGCCCCAGCATTTT
>TRBV9|.|.|TRBJ2-1
CASSVRDEQFF
TGTGCCAGCAGTGTCAGGGATGAGCAGTTCTTC
>TRBV6-1|.|.|TRBJ1-5
CASSDAASEHF
TGTGCCAGCAGTGACGCGGCGTCGGAGCATTTT
>TRBV28|TRBD1|.|TRBJ1-2
CASSLLPGQGANYGYTF
TGTGCCAGCAGTTTGCTGCCGGGACAGGGGGCTAACTATGGCTACACCTTC